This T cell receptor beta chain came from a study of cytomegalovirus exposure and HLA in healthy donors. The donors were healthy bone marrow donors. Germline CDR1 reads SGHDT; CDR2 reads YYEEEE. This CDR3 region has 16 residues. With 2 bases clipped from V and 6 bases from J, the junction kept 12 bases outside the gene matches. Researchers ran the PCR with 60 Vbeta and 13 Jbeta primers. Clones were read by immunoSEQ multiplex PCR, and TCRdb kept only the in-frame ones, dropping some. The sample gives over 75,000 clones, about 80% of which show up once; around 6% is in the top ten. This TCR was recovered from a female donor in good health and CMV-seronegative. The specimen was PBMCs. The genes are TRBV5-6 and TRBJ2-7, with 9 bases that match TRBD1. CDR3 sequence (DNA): TGTGCCAGCAGCTTATCACCCGGGACAGGGCTCGGCGAGCAGTACTTC. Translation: CASSLSPGTGLGEQYF.